This T cell receptor beta chain emerged from a study of OX40 agonist ivuxolimab in advanced cancers. The wider study: At 65% to 85% male, the cohort had a mean age of about 55 years, ranging from about 23 to 79.

Baseline, cycle 4 day 1, and cycle 7 day 1 were the blood sampling points. This CDR3 is built from 15 residues. V shed 3 bases and J 4 bases; nucleotides not matched to a gene: 6. Germline values: CDR1 SGDLS, CDR2 YYNGEE. Profiling relied on immunoSEQ multiplex PCR, and the TCRdb table lists in-frame clones only, not all of them. The sample has about 98,000 clones; 75% to 90% are singletons. This chain links TRBV9 with TRBJ2-1; 8 positions agree with TRBD1. This sample comprised CD4+ or CD8+ T cells sorted from blood, obtained in a trial of the OX40 agonist ivuxolimab. This receptor was identified in an adult with an advanced solid tumor such as melanoma, head and neck, liver or kidney cancer. CDR3: CASSDGTGDYNEQFF. The CDR3 DNA is TGTGCCAGCAGCGATGGGACAGGCGATTACAATGAGCAGTTCTTC.